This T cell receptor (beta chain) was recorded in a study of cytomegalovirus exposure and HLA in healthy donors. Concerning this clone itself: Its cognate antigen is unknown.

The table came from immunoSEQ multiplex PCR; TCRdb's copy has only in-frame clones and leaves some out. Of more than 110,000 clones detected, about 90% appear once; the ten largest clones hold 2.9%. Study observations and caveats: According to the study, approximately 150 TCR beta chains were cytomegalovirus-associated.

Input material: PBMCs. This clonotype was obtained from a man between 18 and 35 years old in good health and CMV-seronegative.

This CDR3 is CASKSRGSYEQYF. The CDR3 DNA sequence: TGTGCCAGCAAGTCCAGGGGATCCTACGAGCAGTACTTC. The chain employs TRBV6-1 and TRBJ2-7; tentative D call: TRBD1 (6 bases). The CDR3 consists of 13 residues. Germline loops: CDR1 MNHNS, CDR2 SASEGT. V lost 7 bases to trimming and J lost 1 base, with 11 bases between them.